This TCR beta chain came from a study of cytomegalovirus exposure and HLA in healthy donors. Germline loops: CDR1 LNHDA, CDR2 SQIVND (reference sequence). This CDR3 region has 13 residues. V was shortened by 5 bases and J by 4 bases, with 9 bases between the two germline ends. Concerning this clone itself: The antigen is unknown.

The study, taken as a whole, reports: Judged likely to be a sequencing artifact was a cluster of highly shared sequence variants. Roughly uniform sequencing depth across donors was assumed, possibly incorrectly.

13 Jbeta primers and 60 Vbeta primers were used for the PCR. Here immunoSEQ multiplex PCR was the method, and the copy in TCRdb shows in-frame clones only, minus some. The sample has about 77,000 clones, 75% to 80% seen once; the top ten hold around 4.5%. Material: PBMCs. The sequence came from a man aged 35 to 55 in good health and CMV-seronegative. This chain connects TRBV19 to TRBJ1-5, with D uncertain. The CDR3 loop reads CASSPQANQPQHF. The DNA for the CDR3 is TGTGCCAGTAGTCCGCAGGCAAATCAGCCCCAGCATTTT.